This TCR beta chain was recovered during a study of blood T cell repertoires in COVID-19. Study information: PBMCs, B-cell-depleted T cells, or T cells were the source of the cDNA or gDNA that made up the material.

Participant-given clinical history determined each cohort assignment. Before being deemed recovered, Cohort 3 donors had two negative PCRs, clearance, or symptom resolution. The germline gives CDR1 MGHRA, CDR2 YSYEKL. The CDR3 consists of 16 residues. The V and J ends lost 4 bases and 5 bases respectively, with 20 bases between them. Generated by immunoSEQ multiplex PCR, the TCRdb table keeps only in-frame clones and is missing some. The sample lists a few hundred thousand clones, roughly 88% occurring once. The receptor was derived from a man aged 18 to 29 who had recovered from COVID-19. The sequencing sample was made of PBMCs or T cells enriched from blood (not recorded which). V gene TRBV4-1 combines with J gene TRBJ2-5; a weak D match, TRBD1 (6 bases). The CDR3 sequence is CASSLWGLEGRETQYF. The DNA for the CDR3 is TGCGCCAGCAGCCTTTGGGGGCTAGAGGGAAGGGAGACCCAGTACTTC.